This T cell receptor (beta chain) was sequenced for a study of shared clonotypes between healthy human individuals. Study observations and caveats: Relative to memory subsets, naive subsets generally showed larger estimated richness. Naive CD4 clonotypes overlapped across a few donors at approximately 5%. Blood was the only sampled material, and tissue repertoires likely differ.

Germline V gene data show CDR1 as SEHNR and CDR2 as FQNEAQ (reference sequence). This CDR3 comprises 16 residues. V lost 5 bases and J lost 4; bases outside the gene matches: 7. With regard to this clone: Its cognate antigen is unknown. In the same sample, other DNA sequences code for this CDR3.

Data came from immunoSEQ multiplex PCR; TCRdb stores just in-frame clones and leaves some out. Of more than 2 million clones in the sample, about 95% were seen once. As defined, naive CD8 cells were CD45RO-negative and positively selected for CCR7, with terminally differentiated effector memory CD45RA+ cells excluded. All participating donors were Caucasian adults from Nashville, Tennessee. Sequenced: naive CD8+ T cells sorted from blood. The V gene is TRBV7-9, the J gene TRBJ2-3, with 12 bases lining up with TRBD2. The receptor was isolated from a man aged 18-30 years in good health. CDR3: CASSSRLAGVPDTQYF. The CDR3 DNA reads as TGTGCCAGCAGCAGCAGACTAGCGGGAGTTCCAGATACGCAGTATTTT.